The present entry profiles one T cell receptor (beta chain) with its context. Its binding antigen is unknown. Base qualities are not recorded, but no much larger clone differs from it by a single base. Healthy HIV-negative adults with no recently reported acute infections or vaccinations were included as donors. Every donor was a Caucasian adult living in Nashville, Tennessee, USA. CD4+ T cells were enriched by magnetic negative selection; naive cells were then positively selected on CD45RA, and the negative fraction formed the memory subset. Blood was collected by leukapheresis, and PBMCs were isolated by Ficoll-Histopaque density gradient centrifugation and then cryopreserved in liquid nitrogen vapor phase. Purity and quantity of every magnetically sorted T cell population were checked by analytical flow cytometry. Each sorted fraction had its genomic DNA isolated and then quantified by UV absorbance on a Nanodrop 2000c.

These data originate in a study of shared clonotypes between healthy human individuals (TCRdb year 2020). For context, the study as a whole: Three men and two women, aged 18 to 49 years, made up the cohort. For each donor, CD4 naive and CD4 memory were each given three plates, CD8 naive was given two plates, and CD8 memory was given one plate. Blood TCR repertoires of about five healthy adults were deeply sequenced to estimate repertoire size and the extent of clonotype sharing between individuals. Libraries were prepared and TCR repertoires were sequenced by different laboratories using diverse techniques, in order to increase sequencing depth and limit assay-specific biases. Per donor, leukapheresis produced somewhere between about 0.9 and 9.5 billion PBMCs. Broader findings and caveats from the paper: Around 5.4% of naive CD4, 3.5% of naive CD8, 2% to 2.5% of memory CD4, and over 0.35% of memory CD8 clonotypes were shared across several donors. Only blood was sampled, and tissue TCR repertoires likely differ from those in blood. Naive subsets generally had larger estimated clonotype richness than memory subsets. The genetic and exposure-history diversity represented was limited by the small number of donors. Clonotypes shared by all four sorted-subset donors showed higher generation probabilities than non-shared clonotypes. Pairwise subsampling indicated that sequencing depth was expected to affect the degree of clonotype sharing among donors. Even with the large sequencing depth, rarefaction of the sorted-subset datasets indicated that sequencing was incomplete.

Using the deep immunoSEQ assay, TCR CDR3 regions were amplified from genomic DNA by multiplex PCR. Extracted genomic DNA from each cell subset was distributed evenly across all wells of several immunoSEQ 96-well plates, and each plate was treated as a replicate. For sorted subsets, about 200 ng genomic DNA, equal to 25,000 to 35,000 T cell genomes, was loaded into each replicate PCR. Purified libraries were quantified with a Qubit 3.0 fluorometer, sized on a Bioanalyzer 2100, and re-quantified with the KAPA Library Quantification kit. A separate single-read 150-cycle Illumina NextSeq 550 flow cell was used to sequence each immunoSEQ 96-well plate. The original pipeline was this. Because only junctional sequences without quality scores were contained in the immunoSEQ output, filtering matching that applied to full-length reads could not be performed. To assign V/J genes and CDR3, sequences were annotated using PyIR, a Python wrapper for IgBLAST v1.9, with IMGT germline references. Reads were filtered out if the reads had weak V/J assignments (E-value above 1e-6), no CDR3, stop codons, out-of-frame junctions, or ambiguous translated residues. A V3J clonotype was defined by an identical inferred V gene, J gene, and CDR3 amino acid sequence. Percentage overlap between repertoires was calculated by dividing the number of shared unique clonotypes by the size of the smaller repertoire. RTK rarefaction, the Chao1 estimator, and Recon v2.1 estimates of unobserved clonotypes were used to assess repertoire richness. Generation probabilities were computed with OLGA for all TCRbeta clonotypes obtained by the gDNA method from several donors. TCRdb retrieved this table from immuneACCESS and kept in-frame rearrangements only. Not all clones are present; in checked studies, unresolved V genes account for under half, and no reason is known for the remainder. V and J calls and clone size come straight from that table; D and trimming were deduced from the DNA. The sample profile shows about 2.4 million clones; 93% of them were found once. 0.36% of the sample is in the top ten clones.

As encoded in the germline V gene, CDR1 is SGHAT while CDR2 is FQNNGV. From V the trimming removes 4 bases and from J it removes 0 bases, while the gene matches leave 3 bases of the junction unaccounted for. Inclusive of the bounding cysteine and phenylalanine, the CDR3 is 14 residues long. Left in the record is the CDR3 DNA by itself, 42 bases read in frame from the first base. This receptor was taken from a man younger than 35 in good health. Some clones in this sample may be carry-over from other donors' samples. The specimen was naive CD4+ T cells from PBMCs. What this sample's cell subset or site label stands for: CD45RA+ positively selected. The chain couples TRBV11-2 to TRBJ2-7; TRBD2 matches 7 bases in the middle. The DNA is TGTGCCAGCAGCTCCCGGGACTACTCCTACGAGCAGTACTTC. Translated, this is CASSSRDYSYEQYF. With the portions outside the CDR3 filled from the reference TRBV11-2 and TRBJ2-7 genes, the complete variable region becomes EAGVAQSPRYKIIEKRQSVAFWCNPISGHATLYWYQQILGQGPKLLIQFQNNGVVDDSQLPKDRFSAERLKGVDSTLKIQPAKLEDSAVYLCASSSRDYSYEQYFGPGTRLTVT.